This passage covers 18 T cell receptor beta chains from one sample sequenced in a study of graft-versus-host responses after intestinal transplantation. Clones were read by immunoSEQ multiplex PCR, and TCRdb kept only the in-frame ones, dropping some. The sample lists roughly 100,000 clones; 93% were seen once. No antigen has been identified for these receptors. Sequences were derived from unstimulated CD8+ T cells sorted from spleen or lymph node cells, sampled before intestinal transplant. These receptors all come from a human donor who received an intestinal transplant.

The V and J genes are TRBV15 and TRBJ1-2; D remains unclear. The V and J ends lost 5 bases and 5 bases respectively, with 15 bases between them. Per germline, CDR1 LNHNV and CDR2 YYDKDF (reference sequence). The CDR3 totals 14 residues. The CDR3 reads CATSGEGGSYGYTF. CDR3 in DNA: TGTGCCACCAGCGGTGAGGGCGGGAGTTATGGCTACACCTTC.

Here the CDR3 DNA reads TGTGCCAGTAGGTTAGGACAGGGAACGAATCAGCCCCAGCATTTT. This gives the protein CASRLGQGTNQPQHF. This chain links TRBV19 with TRBJ1-5; 8 positions agree with TRBD1. The CDR3 loop spans 15 amino acids. Germline loops: CDR1 LNHDA, CDR2 SQIVND (reference sequence). Germline trimming cut 6 bases from V and 4 bases from J; bases unmatched to any gene: 8.

The rearrangement uses TRBV19 and TRBJ1-2; D call uncertain. CDR1 and CDR2 from the germline V gene are LNHDA and SQIVND (reference sequence). Trimming shortened V by 10 bases and J by 4 bases, and 16 bases separated the two germline ends. This CDR3 comprises 13 residues. CDR3 in amino acids: CATLLAGSYGYTF. The CDR3 bases are TGTGCCACCCTATTGGCGGGGAGCTATGGCTACACCTTC.

The rearrangement uses TRBV6-1 and TRBJ1-5; 10 nucleotides agree with TRBD1. V trimming: 5 bases; J trimming: 5 bases; junction bases outside the gene matches: 6. Per germline, CDR1 MNHNS and CDR2 SASEGT. The CDR3 runs to 15 residues. The CDR3 DNA reads TGTGCCAGCAGTCCGGGACAGGGGAGTTATCAGCCCCAGCATTTT. It encodes CASSPGQGSYQPQHF.

CDR3 region: CASSPTLGQETQYF. CDR3 bases: TGTGCCAGCAGCCCTACTCTAGGGCAAGAGACCCAGTACTTC. The J gene is TRBJ2-5, the V gene TRBV6-5; D remains unclear. CDR1 and CDR2 (germline): MNHEY, SVGAGI. The CDR3 covers 14 residues. V gave up 6 bases and J gave up 2 bases, with 13 bases separating them.

The V call is TRBV7-9, the J call TRBJ2-1; 7 bases align to TRBD2. V shed 3 bases, J shed 7 bases, and the junction held 9 bases outside the gene matches. Germline CDR1 reads SEHNR; CDR2 reads FQNEAQ (reference sequence). The CDR3 extends over 15 amino acids. CDR3 bases: TGTGCCAGCAGCTTTCCCGGGACTACCGGAAATGAGCAGTTCTTC. Protein product: CASSFPGTTGNEQFF.

The V call is TRBV5-4, the J call TRBJ2-7, with D possibly being TRBD2 (7 bases). V was clipped by 3 bases and J by 4 bases, with 20 bases between them. This CDR3 has 16 amino acids. Germline CDR1 and CDR2: SGHNT and YYREEE (reference sequence). In nucleotides, the CDR3 is TGTGCCAGCAGCTCGGGATGGGGGGGGGCCGATTACGAGCAGTACTTC. Residues: CASSSGWGGADYEQYF.

This chain uses TRBV6-5 with TRBJ1-1, with D unresolved. V shed 7 bases and J shed 6 bases, with 9 bases lying between them. Germline V gene sequence: CDR1 MNHEY, CDR2 SVGAGI. This CDR3 comprises 11 residues. The CDR3: CASIHLSEAFF. CDR3 nucleotides: TGTGCCAGCATACACCTGTCTGAAGCTTTCTTT.

In this sample, this clone turned up a few times. V and J are TRBV19 and TRBJ1-5; D call uncertain. This CDR3 spans 13 amino acids. Germline V gives CDR1 LNHDA, CDR2 SQIVND (reference sequence). The V and J ends lost 1 base and 9 bases respectively, with 10 bases between them. The DNA for the CDR3 is TGTGCCAGTAGTATAGGCGTGGGATCGCCCCAGCATTTT. This translates into CASSIGVGSPQHF.

CDR3 in amino acids: CASSTMTPTF. The CDR3 nucleotides read TGTGCCAGCAGCACTATGACTCCTACCTTC. The rearrangement joins TRBV5-8 to TRBJ1-2, with D uncertain. CDR3 length: 10 amino acids. Trimming pared 4 bases from V and 14 bases from J, leaving 12 bases between. Germline V gene lookup returns CDR1 SGHTS and CDR2 YDEGEE.

This sequence joins TRBV29-1 and TRBJ1-5; tentative D call: TRBD1 (5 bases). V was cut by 4 bases and J by 5 bases, with 18 bases left in between. The length of the CDR3 is 15 residues. Germline V gene data show CDR1 as SQVTM and CDR2 as ANQGSEA. Written as DNA, the CDR3 is TGCAGCGTTGTTGTCACCACAGGTAGGGATCAGCCCCAGCATTTT. Its protein is CSVVVTTGRDQPQHF.

The chain couples TRBV19 to TRBJ1-1; D is perhaps TRBD1 (5 bases). The ends were cut back, 3 bases at V and 2 bases at J, with 7 bases in the middle. The CDR3 runs 13 residues. Germline V gene sequence: CDR1 LNHDA, CDR2 SQIVND (reference sequence). The CDR3 DNA reads TGTGCCAGTAGTATTCGGACAAACACTGAAGCTTTCTTT. Protein sequence: CASSIRTNTEAFF.

In its sample, this clone was seen once. The rearrangement uses TRBV6-5 and TRBJ1-1; possible D gene TRBD1, 5 bases. The length of the CDR3 is 14 residues. Trimming took off 0 bases at V and 2 bases at J, with 7 bases between the two ends. Per germline, CDR1 MNHEY and CDR2 SVGAGI. The CDR3 coding sequence is TGTGCCAGCAGTTACTCGGGGGTTAACACTGAAGCTTTCTTT. Its protein is CASSYSGVNTEAFF.

CDR3 in DNA: TGTGCCAGCAGCAAAGGAAAGGGAGGACAGAACTACGAGCAGTACTTC. As protein: CASSKGKGGQNYEQYF. The chain joins TRBV21-1 to TRBJ2-5. The last part of the DNA fits TRBJ2-7 better; the J call may be wrong. TRBV21-1 is noted as a pseudogene. The CDR3 has 16 residues.

The chain has TRBV10-3 and TRBJ2-7; D is possibly TRBD1 (6 bases). Germline values: CDR1 ENHRY, CDR2 SYGVKD. Deletions cut 3 bases from V and 3 bases from J, with 18 bases between. There are 16 residues in the CDR3. The chain's CDR3 is CAISDDAGTTLYEQYF. The CDR3 DNA reads TGTGCCATCAGTGACGACGCCGGGACAACGCTCTACGAGCAGTACTTC.

The CDR3 DNA reads TGTGCCAGCACCCAGCTCGGGGGGACGTCCTACGAGCAGTACTTC. It translates to CASTQLGGTSYEQYF. The chain joins TRBV28 to TRBJ2-7; 7 bases line up with TRBD2. V was pared by 7 bases and J by 1 base, with 10 bases of the junction left unmatched. Germline lookup yields CDR1 MDHEN and CDR2 SYDVKM. The CDR3 is 15 residues long. Full variable domain (remainder filled in from reference TRBV28 and TRBJ2-7): DVKVTQSSRYLVKRTGEKVFLECVQDMDHENMFWYRQDPGLGLRLIYFSYDVKMKEKGDIPEGYSVSREKKERFSLILESASTNQTSMYLCASTQLGGTSYEQYFGPGTRLTVT.

This chain connects TRBV27 to TRBJ2-7; D unclear. Germline-derived CDR1 and CDR2 are MNHEY and SMNVEV (reference sequence). CDR3 size: 16 residues. V lost 4 bases, J lost 1 base, and 17 bases lay in between. CDR3 in amino acids: CASSSLADSTSYEQYF. The CDR3 coding sequence is TGTGCCAGCAGTTCCTTGGCAGACTCAACATCCTACGAGCAGTACTTC.

The chain couples TRBV7-2 to TRBJ2-3; 7 positions agree with TRBD1. With V trimmed by 4 bases and J by 2 bases, 9 bases remained unmatched. The germline gives CDR1 SGHTA, CDR2 FQGNSA. This CDR3 region has 16 residues. The CDR3 coding sequence is TGTGCCAGCAGCTCCGGGACAGCTCCCTACACAGATACGCAGTATTTT. It codes for CASSSGTAPYTDTQYF.